This T cell receptor beta chain was sequenced for a study of T-cell reconstitution after alpha-beta-depleted transplantation in children. Findings and limits, study-wide: Surviving recipient cells, namely T cells and thymic progenitors, were the source of high day-60 TCRbeta diversity in some patients.

Trimming removed 2 bases from V and 0 bases from J; junction bases left unmatched: 4. This CDR3 has 15 amino acids. Preparation of the TCRbeta library involved a method that used unique molecular identifiers. Using its own MiXCR run on the PCR reads, TCRdb lists one record per CDR3 protein. The profile covers around 670,000 distinct CDR3 sequences, with approximately 14% appearing a single time and about 0.79% taken by the ten largest. This clonotype turned up a few times. The target antigen is unknown. This sequence joins TRBV12-3 or TRBV12-4 and TRBJ2-7, with 7 bases fitting TRBD2. This TCR was sampled from a girl aged 2 to 10 with congenital amegakaryocytic thrombocytopenia, due to receive a stem cell transplant. The input for sequencing was PBMCs, taken before TCRalphabeta/CD19-depleted stem cell transplant. The CDR3 loop reads CASSLRLADSYEQYF. The CDR3 coding sequence is TGTGCCAGCAGTTTAAGGCTAGCGGACTCCTACGAGCAGTACTTC.